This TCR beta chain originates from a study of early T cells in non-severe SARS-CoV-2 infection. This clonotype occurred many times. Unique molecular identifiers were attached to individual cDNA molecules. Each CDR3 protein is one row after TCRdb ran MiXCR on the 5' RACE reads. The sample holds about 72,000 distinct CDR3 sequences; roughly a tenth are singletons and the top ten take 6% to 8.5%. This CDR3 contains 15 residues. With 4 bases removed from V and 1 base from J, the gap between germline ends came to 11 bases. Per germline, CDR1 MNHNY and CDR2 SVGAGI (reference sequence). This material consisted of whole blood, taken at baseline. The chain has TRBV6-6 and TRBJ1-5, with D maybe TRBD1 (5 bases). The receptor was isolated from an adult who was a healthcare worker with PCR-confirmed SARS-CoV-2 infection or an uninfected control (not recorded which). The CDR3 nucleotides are TGTGCCAGCAGTTTCCCTGGGGGGAGCAATCAGCCCCAGCATTTT. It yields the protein CASSFPGGSNQPQHF.